The source of this TCR beta chain is a study of blood T cell repertoires in COVID-19. Study overall: Spain, Italy and the United States supplied samples that represented acute and convalescent COVID-19. T cells, B-cell-depleted T cells, or PBMCs supplied cDNA or gDNA.

As processed by the authors: Reference gene primer amplification in the assay estimated nucleated cell counts. TCRdb's table, derived via immunoSEQ multiplex PCR, lists solely in-frame clones and lacks some. V and J calls and clone size are as listed in that table; D and trimming were resolved from the DNA. The sample shows around 170,000 clones, roughly 81% of them seen only once. The origin of this receptor is a woman of 80 years or more with COVID-19, enrolled during active disease. Source material: peripheral blood.

The chain's CDR3 is CASGLGTGGHTDTQYF. The DNA of the CDR3 is TGTGCTAGTGGTTTGGGGACAGGGGGCCACACAGATACGCAGTATTTT. V is TRBV12-5 and J is TRBJ2-3; 11 positions match TRBD1. Per the germline V gene, CDR1 is LGHNT and CDR2 is FRNRAP. The CDR3 covers 16 residues. V was pared by 1 base and J by 2 bases, with 2 bases of the junction left unmatched. Together with reference TRBV12-5 and TRBJ2-3, the CDR3 gives the full variable domain: DARVTQTPRHKVTEMGQEVTMRCQPILGHNTVFWYRQTMMQGLELLAYFRNRAPLDDSGMPKDRFSAEMPDATLATLKIQPSEPRDSAVYFCASGLGTGGHTDTQYFGPGTRLTVL.